This T cell receptor beta chain was sequenced in a study of Ad26.COV2.S vaccination and SARS-CoV-2 variants. In the study overall: Once, or twice with 56 days between doses, Ad26.COV2.S was given intramuscularly.

Comment on this clone: Antigen: not known.

Trimming shortened V by 6 bases and J by 5 bases, and 16 bases separated the two germline ends. Germline V CDR1 and CDR2: KGHSH, LQKENI. The CDR3 extends over 14 amino acids. The data were produced by immunoSEQ multiplex PCR, yet TCRdb's version contains in-frame clones alone and is incomplete. The sample carries about 350,000 clones, approximately 84% recorded once. The sample's treatment: around 19 received Ad26.COV2.S at low or high dose, single or two shots; 5 received placebo; per-sample allocation not given. Sample collection was performed on day 63 after the first vaccine or placebo injection. The vaccine delivered Wuhan-strain SARS-CoV-2 spike through an Ad26 vector. Study-level points and caveats: Vaccine and placebo groups showed comparable non-spike TCR breadth.

The sample consisted of peripheral blood, taken in a trial of Ad26.COV2.S vaccine versus placebo. The V gene is TRBV18, the J gene TRBJ2-5; D call uncertain. The clonotype comes from a person between 18 and 59 years old who received the Ad26.COV2.S COVID-19 vaccine or a placebo. CDR3 sequence: CASSPGLGIETQYF. As DNA, the CDR3 is TGTGCCAGCTCCCCGGGCTTGGGGATCGAGACCCAGTACTTC. Together with reference TRBV18 and TRBJ2-5, the CDR3 gives the full variable domain: NAGVMQNPRHLVRRRGQEARLRCSPMKGHSHVYWYRQLPEEGLKFMVYLQKENIIDESGMPKERFSAEFPKEGPSILRIQQVVRGDSAAYFCASSPGLGIETQYFGPGTRLLVL.